The clone carrying this T cell receptor beta chain turned up a few times. No antigen is known for it. The sample belongs to a study of human T cells and chemical hapten exposure. Notes on the study in general: There was no change with DPC sensitization in TCRs above 1 in 1000 frequency.

The CDR3 sequence is 15 residues long. From germline, CDR1 is SNHLY and CDR2 FYNNEI. Trimming pared 5 bases from V and 1 base from J, leaving 12 bases between. Stated time point: pre-sensitization, week 0. Treatment specified: therapeutic diphenylcyclopropenone sensitization with weekly scalp DPC. The library attached unique molecular identifiers to individual cDNA molecules. TCRdb reanalysed the RACE reads using MiXCR and keeps one entry per CDR3 protein. The profile covers around 110,000 distinct CDR3 sequences, with around 12% appearing a single time and about 1.6% taken by the ten largest. The chain is built from TRBV2 and TRBJ2-1; possible D gene TRBD2, 7 bases. The starting material was whole blood, obtained in connection with sensitization to the hapten diphenylcyclopropenone (DPC). This sequence originates from a woman in her 50s with alopecia areata. Some clones in this sample may be carry-over from other donors' samples. CDR3 protein: CASSNGGPSYNEQFF. For the CDR3, the DNA is TGTGCCAGCAGTAACGGGGGGCCGTCCTACAATGAGCAGTTCTTC.